The T cell receptor (beta chain) under discussion was sequenced for a study of T cell responses to AZD1222 COVID-19 vaccine. This CDR3 comprises 14 residues. Germline CDR1 is MDHEN and CDR2 is SYDVKM. V shed 6 bases and J shed 8 bases, with 16 bases lying between them. TCRdb keeps only in-frame clones here, not all; method: immunoSEQ multiplex PCR. The repertoire consists of about 140,000 clones, with approximately 92% occurring once and the leading ten covering about 3.8%. The study pooled second doses at about 4 or about 12 weeks. This chain links TRBV28 with TRBJ1-4; D is ambiguous. This material consisted of peripheral blood, taken 28 days after the second AZD1222 dose. The sequence was obtained from an adult who received the AZD1222 COVID-19 vaccine. The CDR3 spells CASREGRAWEKLFF. DNA of the CDR3: TGTGCCAGCAGAGAGGGTCGGGCTTGGGAAAAACTGTTTTTT.